The 27 T cell receptor beta chains below come from one sample, sequenced in a study of T cell responses to AZD1222 COVID-19 vaccine. Assay used: immunoSEQ multiplex PCR; TCRdb lists only in-frame clones, some missing. This sample has 130,000 to 150,000 clones, with just over 90% found just once. The sample was peripheral blood, taken on day 0 of MenACWY control vaccination. The receptors stem from an adult in good health.

This rearrangement joins TRBV28 to TRBJ2-7; 7 bases agree with TRBD1. There are 14 residues in the CDR3. The junction had 9 bases not matched to a gene; V was cut back by 4 bases and J by 6 bases. The V gene's germline CDR1 is MDHEN and CDR2 SYDVKM. The DNA for the CDR3 is TGTGCCAGCAGTTCGGTATACAGGGGTGGCGAGCAGTACTTC. Its protein product is CASSSVYRGGEQYF.

In this sample, this clone turned up a few times. This sequence joins TRBV27 and TRBJ2-7; 9 nucleotides align to TRBD1. V trimming: 10 bases; J trimming: 3 bases; junction bases outside the gene matches: 7. CDR3 length: 13 amino acids. Germline V gene lookup returns CDR1 MNHEY and CDR2 SMNVEV (reference sequence). The CDR3 sequence is CATSPGQGYEQYF. In nucleotides, the CDR3 is TGTGCCACCTCCCCGGGACAGGGCTACGAGCAGTACTTC.

The chain links TRBV2 to TRBJ2-7; a weak D match, TRBD2 (5 bases). V lost 8 bases, J lost 0 bases, and 14 bases lay in between. CDR3 size: 14 residues. Germline CDR1 SNHLY, CDR2 FYNNEI. CDR3 DNA sequence: TGTGCCAGCCGAGGACTCGTCAACTCCTACGAGCAGTACTTC. It specifies CASRGLVNSYEQYF.

The chain joins TRBV7-3 to TRBJ1-2; D is unresolved. Trimming took 5 bases from V and 8 from J, leaving 15 bases between them. The CDR3 covers 13 residues. Germline CDR1 and CDR2: SGHTA and FQGTGA. CDR3 sequence: CASSPSTKEGYTF. The CDR3 DNA is TGTGCCAGCAGCCCCAGTACGAAGGAAGGCTACACCTTC.

The chain recombines TRBV4-2 with TRBJ1-3; no definite D call. This CDR3 spans 16 amino acids. Trimming took 0 bases from V and 0 from J, leaving 9 bases between them. Germline V gene data show CDR1 as LGHNA and CDR2 as YNFKEQ. Written as DNA, the CDR3 is TGTGCCAGCAGCCAAGATGTGGGAGACTCTGGAAACACCATATATTTT. Translating gives CASSQDVGDSGNTIYF.

This chain uses TRBV27 with TRBJ2-7; TRBD2 might be the D (7 bases). Germline V CDR1 and CDR2: MNHEY, SMNVEV (reference sequence). The V end was cut by 5 bases, the J end by 4 bases, with 12 bases between. CDR3 length: 13 amino acids. The CDR3 protein is CASSRGGGYEQYF. CDR3 nucleotide sequence: TGTGCCAGCAGTAGGGGGGGTGGATACGAGCAGTACTTC.

This chain links TRBV27 with TRBJ2-7; 9 bases are shared with TRBD2. This CDR3 has 15 residues. The trim removed 6 bases at V and 4 bases at J, leaving 10 bases unmatched. Germline V gene data show CDR1 as MNHEY and CDR2 as SMNVEV (reference sequence). Here the CDR3 reads CASRPPPGLAYEQYF. CDR3 nucleotide sequence: TGTGCCAGCAGACCACCTCCGGGACTAGCTTACGAGCAGTACTTC.

This chain uses TRBV11-3 with TRBJ1-1; D unresolved. CDR3 size: 13 residues. Trimming removed 4 bases from V and 6 bases from J, with 12 bases in between. Germline CDR1 is SGHNT and CDR2 is YENEEA. This CDR3 is CASSSRSGAEAFF. DNA of the CDR3: TGTGCCAGCAGCTCGCGGTCGGGCGCTGAAGCTTTCTTT.

The J gene is TRBJ1-6, the V gene TRBV5-1, with unresolved D. Trimming took 1 base from V and 9 from J, leaving 14 bases between them. CDR1 is SGHRS and CDR2 is YFSETQ in the germline V gene. This CDR3 region has 15 residues. Written as DNA, the CDR3 is TGCGCCAGCAGCTTGTCGGGTTCAGGTGGTTCACCCCTCCACTTT. Protein product: CASSLSGSGGSPLHF. Supplemented by reference TRBV5-1 and TRBJ1-6, the full variable domain reads KAGVTQTPRYLIKTRGQQVTLSCSPISGHRSVSWYQQTPGQGLQFLFEYFSETQRNKGNFPGRFSGRQFSNSRSEMNVSTLELGDSALYLCASSLSGSGGSPLHFGNGTRLTVT.

The chain uses TRBV7-9 and TRBJ2-7; possibly TRBD2 for D (5 bases). V lost 4 bases and J 4 bases, leaving 14 bases between the germline ends. Germline-derived CDR1 and CDR2 are SEHNR and FQNEAQ (reference sequence). The CDR3 covers 14 residues. The CDR3: CASSSPGLPYEQYF. The CDR3 coding sequence is TGTGCCAGCAGCTCGCCGGGATTACCTTACGAGCAGTACTTC. The whole variable domain, remainder taken from reference TRBV7-9 and TRBJ2-7, is DTGVSQNPRHKITKRGQNVTFRCDPISEHNRLYWYRQTLGQGPEFLTYFQNEAQLEKSRLLSDRFSAERPKGSFSTLEIQRTEQGDSAMYLCASSSPGLPYEQYFGPGTRLTVT.

This sequence joins TRBV5-1 and TRBJ1-6, with 10 bases lining up with TRBD1. This CDR3 region has 18 residues. The J segment lost 2 bases and the V segment lost 4 bases, leaving 9 bases of the junction unmatched. Per germline, CDR1 SGHRS and CDR2 YFSETQ. The CDR3 here is CASSLKTGGFAYNSPLHF. DNA of the CDR3: TGCGCCAGCAGCCTTAAGACAGGGGGCTTTGCCTATAATTCACCCCTCCACTTT.

The gene calls are TRBV5-5 and TRBJ2-7; no firm D call. Germline V CDR1 and CDR2: SGHKS, YYEKEE (reference sequence). V lost 2 bases to trimming and J lost 3 bases, with 6 bases between them. The CDR3 spans 12 residues. The CDR3 loop reads CASSFAGYEQYF. The CDR3 region has the DNA TGTGCCAGCAGCTTCGCAGGCTACGAGCAGTACTTC.

This chain uses TRBV12-3 or TRBV12-4 with TRBJ1-4; 7 bases align to TRBD1. The CDR3 extends over 13 amino acids. V was clipped by 6 bases and J by 8 bases; unmatched bases: 6. The CDR3 region is CASSPDRDEKLFF. DNA for the CDR3: TGTGCCAGCAGCCCTGACAGGGACGAAAAACTGTTTTTT.

This chain links TRBV4-1 with TRBJ2-7, with 7 positions matching TRBD1. Unmatched junction bases numbered 16, after V lost 3 bases and J lost 2 bases. This CDR3 is built from 18 residues. Germline V lookup: CDR1 MGHRA, CDR2 YSYEKL. CDR3 in DNA: TGCGCCAGCAGCCAGGAGACTGTGGGACAGACTATAACCTACGAGCAGTACTTC. Translating it yields CASSQETVGQTITYEQYF.

V is TRBV6-5 and J is TRBJ2-1, with D unclear. The germline V and J ends were trimmed by 0 bases and 7 bases, with 7 bases remaining between them. Germline values: CDR1 MNHEY, CDR2 SVGAGI. This CDR3 has 13 residues. CDR3 in DNA: TGTGCCAGCAGTTACTCGACGGAGAATGAGCAGTTCTTC. Its protein product is CASSYSTENEQFF.

The V and J genes are TRBV4-1 and TRBJ2-1; D not resolved. Germline CDR1 MGHRA, CDR2 YSYEKL. V lost 4 bases and J 9 bases, leaving 16 bases between the germline ends. The CDR3 has 14 amino acids. CDR3 in amino acids: CASSPGLKGTEQFF. CDR3 in DNA: TGCGCCAGCAGCCCCGGGTTGAAGGGCACTGAGCAGTTCTTC.

V usage is TRBV5-5 and J usage is TRBJ1-6; 9 bases map to TRBD1. The CDR3 length is 16 residues. Unmatched junction bases numbered 11, after V lost 3 bases and J lost 10 bases. Germline V gene lookup returns CDR1 SGHKS and CDR2 YYEKEE (reference sequence). CDR3 region: CASSWGGQGVGSPLHF. The CDR3 DNA reads as TGTGCCAGCAGCTGGGGGGGACAGGGAGTGGGGTCACCCCTCCACTTT.

The V call is TRBV7-8, the J call TRBJ1-2; 7 bases agree with TRBD1. Germline V CDR1 and CDR2: SGHVS, FQNEAQ. With V trimmed by 5 bases and J by 2 bases, 2 bases remained unmatched. The length of the CDR3 is 13 residues. The DNA of the CDR3 is TGTGCCAGCAGCGGGGGACAGAACTATGGCTACACCTTC. Residues: CASSGGQNYGYTF.

The chain links TRBV10-3 to TRBJ1-5; 7 positions agree with TRBD1. The trim removed 4 bases at V and 4 bases at J, leaving 4 bases unmatched. Per germline, CDR1 ENHRY and CDR2 SYGVKD. The CDR3 contains 14 residues. The CDR3 DNA sequence: TGTGCCATCAGTGGCGGACAGGAGAATCAGCCCCAGCATTTT. This encodes CAISGGQENQPQHF.

Details on this clone: One junction end does not reproduce the germline sequence, and a read error may be involved. The CDR3 bases are TGTGCCAGCAGTCTATCACCGGGACAGGGAGGTAATGAGCAGTTCTTC. It encodes CASSLSPGQGGNEQFF. The rearrangement uses TRBV27 and TRBJ2-1; 9 bases are shared with TRBD1. This CDR3 is 16 amino acids long. Germline loops: CDR1 MNHEY, CDR2 SMNVEV (reference sequence).

The V and J genes are TRBV6-1 and TRBJ2-5, with D perhaps assigned TRBD1 or TRBD2 (7 bases each). CDR1 is MNHNS, CDR2 SASEGT, per germline. The CDR3 runs 16 residues. V shed 4 bases and J shed 5 bases, with 20 bases lying between them. The CDR3 sequence: CASSAGLEGALETQYF. The DNA of the CDR3 is TGTGCCAGCAGTGCCGGACTAGAGGGGGCTCTGGAGACCCAGTACTTC.

V usage is TRBV2 and J usage is TRBJ2-1; 11 positions agree with TRBD2. V shed 6 bases, J shed 9 bases, and the junction held 7 bases outside the gene matches. Germline CDR1 reads SNHLY; CDR2 reads FYNNEI. The CDR3 is 14 amino acids. The CDR3 sequence: CASRRETSGTEQFF. The CDR3 DNA is TGTGCCAGCAGGCGGGAGACTAGCGGGACTGAGCAGTTCTTC.

The V call is TRBV2, the J call TRBJ2-7, with TRBD2 as a possible D gene (5 bases). Trimming shortened V by 7 bases and J by 3 bases, and 13 bases separated the two germline ends. Germline V gene data show CDR1 as SNHLY and CDR2 as FYNNEI. The CDR3 consists of 13 residues. The CDR3 nucleotides read TGTGCCAGCATACGGGATGGAGGCTACGAGCAGTACTTC. This codes for CASIRDGGYEQYF.

V and J are TRBV3-1 (or the pseudogene TRBV3-2) and TRBJ2-7; 7 bases are a match to TRBD1. CDR1 LGHDT and CDR2 YNNKEL come from the germline V gene (reference sequence). The junction had 9 bases not matched to a gene; V was cut back by 4 bases and J by 9 bases. The CDR3 has 13 amino acids. The CDR3 coding sequence is TGTGCCAGCAGCCGTGGGACAGCTCTTGGGCAGTACTTC. Its translation is CASSRGTALGQYF.

The chain uses TRBV7-8 and TRBJ2-1; 13 nucleotides line up with TRBD2. V shed 4 bases and J 7 bases; nucleotides not matched to a gene: 13. Germline loops: CDR1 SGHVS, CDR2 FQNEAQ. The length of the CDR3 is 18 residues. This chain's CDR3 is CASSSRTSGGRGWNEQFF. CDR3 DNA: TGTGCCAGCAGCTCACGGACTAGCGGGGGTCGTGGGTGGAATGAGCAGTTCTTC.

The chain uses TRBV28 and TRBJ2-6, with D possibly being TRBD1 (6 bases). The CDR3 sequence is 18 residues long. V was cut by 2 bases and J by 2 bases, with 16 bases left in between. The germline V gene has CDR1 MDHEN and CDR2 SYDVKM. The CDR3 spells CASSLSAQGSAGANVLTF. In nucleotides, the CDR3 is TGTGCCAGCAGTTTAAGTGCACAGGGTTCGGCTGGGGCCAACGTCCTGACTTTC. The whole variable domain, filled in from reference TRBV28 and TRBJ2-6, reads DVKVTQSSRYLVKRTGEKVFLECVQDMDHENMFWYRQDPGLGLRLIYFSYDVKMKEKGDIPEGYSVSREKKERFSLILESASTNQTSMYLCASSLSAQGSAGANVLTFGAGSRLTVL.

The count of this clone is one. The rearrangement joins TRBV18 to TRBJ2-7; 7 bases fit TRBD1. The germline CDR1 and CDR2 sequences are KGHSH and LQKENI. The CDR3 sequence is 15 residues long. The junction had 6 bases not matched to a gene; V was cut back by 3 bases and J by 1 base. CDR3 in amino acids: CASSPTGVSSYEQYF. CDR3 DNA sequence: TGTGCCAGCTCACCTACAGGGGTTTCGTCCTACGAGCAGTACTTC. Combining the CDR3 with reference TRBV18 and TRBJ2-7 gives the whole variable domain NAGVMQNPRHLVRRRGQEARLRCSPMKGHSHVYWYRQLPEEGLKFMVYLQKENIIDESGMPKERFSAEFPKEGPSILRIQQVVRGDSAAYFCASSPTGVSSYEQYFGPGTRLTVT.